The 17 T cell receptor beta chains reported below all come from one sample, sequenced in a study of blood T cell repertoires in COVID-19. Method: immunoSEQ multiplex PCR; TCRdb's copy keeps in-frame clones and lacks some. The sample lists 95,000 to 120,000 clones, 88% occurring once. Material: peripheral blood. Source of these receptors: a woman between 65 and 79 years old who had recovered from COVID-19.

This clone showed up just once. The V and J genes are TRBV7-2 and TRBJ2-5; a weak D match, TRBD2 (7 bases). Germline V CDR1 and CDR2: SGHTA, FQGNSA. The CDR3 is 17 residues long. The V and J ends lost 5 bases and 2 bases respectively, with 21 bases between them. The DNA of the CDR3 is TGTGCCAGCAGCCGTAATTGGGGGGGCCTCGGGCAAGAGACCCAGTACTTC. Translated: CASSRNWGGLGQETQYF. Supplemented by reference TRBV7-2 and TRBJ2-5, the full variable domain reads GAGVSQSPSNKVTEKGKDVELRCDPISGHTALYWYRQSLGQGLEFLIYFQGNSAPDKSGLPSDRFSAERTGGSVSTLTIQRTQQEDSAVYLCASSRNWGGLGQETQYFGPGTRLLVL.

The chain carries TRBV5-1 and TRBJ2-3; TRBD1 aligns across 7 bases. With 4 bases clipped from V and 0 bases from J, the junction kept 8 bases outside the gene matches. Germline CDR1 is SGHRS and CDR2 is YFSETQ. The CDR3 is 16 amino acids. The CDR3 DNA follows: TGCGCCAGCAGCCTGGGACAGTTTAGGAGCACAGATACGCAGTATTTT. It encodes CASSLGQFRSTDTQYF. The full variable domain, its missing parts supplied by reference TRBV5-1 and TRBJ2-3, is KAGVTQTPRYLIKTRGQQVTLSCSPISGHRSVSWYQQTPGQGLQFLFEYFSETQRNKGNFPGRFSGRQFSNSRSEMNVSTLELGDSALYLCASSLGQFRSTDTQYFGPGTRLTVL.

V gene TRBV19 combines with J gene TRBJ2-1; perhaps TRBD2 as D (6 bases). V shed 8 bases and J shed 7 bases, with 24 bases lying between them. The CDR3 is 16 residues long. CDR1 is LNHDA, CDR2 SQIVND, per germline (reference sequence). Here the CDR3 DNA reads TGTGCCAGTCGGCGGGGAGGCGGGCTTCGGAGGAATGAGCAGTTCTTC. Protein product: CASRRGGGLRRNEQFF. Combining the CDR3 with reference TRBV19 and TRBJ2-1 gives the whole variable domain DGGITQSPKYLFRKEGQNVTLSCEQNLNHDAMYWYRQDPGQGLRLIYYSQIVNDFQKGDIAEGYSVSREKKESFPLTVTSAQKNPTAFYLCASRRGGGLRRNEQFFGPGTRLTVL.

The chain employs TRBV6-5 and TRBJ2-1; 8 bases are a match to TRBD1. The CDR3 extends over 15 amino acids. Germline trimming cut 6 bases from V and 2 bases from J; bases unmatched to any gene: 6. Germline CDR1 is MNHEY and CDR2 is SVGAGI. The CDR3 loop is CASSKDREPYNEQFF. CDR3 nucleotide sequence: TGTGCCAGCAGCAAGGACAGGGAGCCCTACAATGAGCAGTTCTTC.

This chain joins TRBV7-2 and TRBJ1-2; 7 bases agree with TRBD1. The CDR3 covers 15 residues. From germline, CDR1 is SGHTA and CDR2 FQGNSA. J gave up 5 bases and V 1 base, and 7 bases lay outside the gene matches. CDR3 residues: CASSLGVRGNYGYTF. DNA for the CDR3: TGTGCCAGCAGCTTAGGGGTCAGGGGGAATTATGGCTACACCTTC.

The V gene is TRBV6-1, the J gene TRBJ1-1; tentatively, D is TRBD1 (6 bases). CDR3 length: 16 amino acids. V lost 3 bases and J 4 bases, leaving 18 bases between the germline ends. Per the germline V gene, CDR1 is MNHNS and CDR2 is SASEGT. CDR3 sequence reads: CASSEAVVGAVTEAFF. DNA of the CDR3: TGTGCCAGCAGTGAGGCGGTGGTGGGGGCGGTCACTGAAGCTTTCTTT.

The V and J genes are TRBV7-2 and TRBJ2-7, with 8 bases aligning to TRBD2. The CDR3 runs 17 residues. The junction had 18 bases not matched to a gene; V was cut back by 2 bases and J by 9 bases. Germline V lookup: CDR1 SGHTA, CDR2 FQGNSA. CDR3 DNA: TGTGCCAGCAGCTTATTGGGCGCGGGAGGTGCTGGCGTTGGGCAGTACTTC. This gives the protein CASSLLGAGGAGVGQYF.

J is TRBJ1-1 and V is TRBV7-9; D unresolved. V was cut by 1 base and J by 2 bases, with 8 bases left in between. This CDR3 contains 14 residues. Germline-derived CDR1 and CDR2 are SEHNR and FQNEAQ (reference sequence). The CDR3 protein is CASSLVTVNTEAFF. The CDR3 bases are TGTGCCAGCAGCTTAGTAACAGTTAACACTGAAGCTTTCTTT. Based on the CDR3 plus reference TRBV7-9 and TRBJ1-1, the full variable domain is DTGVSQNPRHKITKRGQNVTFRCDPISEHNRLYWYRQTLGQGPEFLTYFQNEAQLEKSRLLSDRFSAERPKGSFSTLEIQRTEQGDSAMYLCASSLVTVNTEAFFGQGTRLTVV.

This chain links TRBV19 with TRBJ1-2; D ambiguous. This CDR3 region has 13 residues. Germline V gives CDR1 LNHDA, CDR2 SQIVND (reference sequence). V was shortened by 3 bases and J by 4 bases, with 9 bases between the two germline ends. CDR3 region: CASSMGRSYGYTF. The CDR3 bases are TGTGCCAGTAGTATGGGCCGATCCTATGGCTACACCTTC. The variable domain in full, completed from reference TRBV19 and TRBJ1-2, reads DGGITQSPKYLFRKEGQNVTLSCEQNLNHDAMYWYRQDPGQGLRLIYYSQIVNDFQKGDIAEGYSVSREKKESFPLTVTSAQKNPTAFYLCASSMGRSYGYTFGSGTRLTVV.

This clone came up once. CDR3 protein: CASSPEPQGTQYF. The CDR3, as DNA: TGTGCCAGCAGCCCCGAACCCCAGGGTACGCAGTATTTT. This rearrangement joins TRBV9 to TRBJ2-3; tentatively, D is TRBD1 (5 bases). V lost 4 bases and J lost 8, with 14 bases in between. Germline CDR1 reads SGDLS; CDR2 reads YYNGEE. This CDR3 is built from 13 residues.

The V call is TRBV5-6, the J call TRBJ2-5; 9 bases are a match to TRBD1. With 3 bases clipped from V and 4 bases from J, the junction kept 4 bases outside the gene matches. CDR3 length equals 14 residues. Germline-derived CDR1 and CDR2 are SGHDT and YYEEEE. The CDR3 region has the DNA TGTGCCAGCAGCTGGACAGGGGAGGTAGAGACCCAGTACTTC. Its protein product is CASSWTGEVETQYF.

This chain connects TRBV5-1 to TRBJ2-3, with 8 positions matching TRBD2. The germline gives CDR1 SGHRS, CDR2 YFSETQ. The V and J ends lost 7 bases and 3 bases, in that order; junction bases with no gene match: 10. The CDR3 consists of 15 residues. The CDR3 sequence: CASHPGGRRTDTQYF. The CDR3 region has the DNA TGCGCCAGCCACCCCGGCGGGAGGAGGACAGATACGCAGTATTTT.

This chain uses TRBV9 with TRBJ2-3; D not resolved. The V end was cut by 3 bases, the J end by 0 bases, with 8 bases between. The CDR3 totals 14 residues. Germline V gene data show CDR1 as SGDLS and CDR2 as YYNGEE. CDR3 DNA sequence: TGTGCCAGCAGCGAATCCGGGAGCACAGATACGCAGTATTTT. This sequence encodes CASSESGSTDTQYF.

This clone was found a few times. The chain is built from TRBV4-1 and TRBJ1-3; 12 bases match TRBD1. The germline gives CDR1 MGHRA, CDR2 YSYEKL. This CDR3 is built from 17 residues. V trimming: 2 bases; J trimming: 5 bases; junction bases outside the gene matches: 7. DNA for the CDR3: TGCGCCAGCAGCCAACCCCCGGGACAGGGGGCGAGAAACACCATATATTTT. Its protein product is CASSQPPGQGARNTIYF.

Written as DNA, the CDR3 is TGTGCCAGCAGTTTAGTTCAGGGGGCGGGCGAGCAGTACTTC. It translates to CASSLVQGAGEQYF. The V gene is TRBV28, the J gene TRBJ2-7; 8 bases fit TRBD1. The germline gives CDR1 MDHEN, CDR2 SYDVKM. This CDR3 comprises 14 residues. After removal of 2 bases from V and 6 bases from J, the junction contained 6 bases not matched to a gene.

V and J are TRBV6-6 and TRBJ1-2; TRBD1 matches 8 bases. V dropped 2 bases and J dropped 8; count of bases not matched to a gene: 4. The germline V gene encodes CDR1 MNHNY and CDR2 SVGAGI (reference sequence). The CDR3 runs to 13 residues. CDR3: CASSYGTGWGYTF. CDR3 bases: TGTGCCAGCAGTTACGGGACAGGTTGGGGCTACACCTTC.

The chain links TRBV5-6 to TRBJ2-7; the match to TRBD2 covers 7 bases. The CDR3 is 15 amino acids. The germline V gene encodes CDR1 SGHDT and CDR2 YYEEEE. Unmatched junction bases numbered 11, after V lost 4 bases and J lost 4 bases. In DNA, the CDR3 is TGTGCCAGCAGCCTCTGGCGGGAGTTAGTGTACGAGCAGTACTTC. This sequence encodes CASSLWRELVYEQYF.